The entry that follows covers one TCR beta chain sequence. No antigen is known for it. It was with a sample-barcoded 5' primer and a J-beta primer mix that a second PCR of about 7 to 12 cycles was run. Carrying 12 random nucleotides, a template-switch adaptor labeled each individual cDNA molecule. One entry per CDR3 protein results from TCRdb running MiXCR on the 5' RACE reads. The table lists over 1,300,000 distinct CDR3 sequences, roughly 59% of them singletons. The data belong to a study of blood T cells in healthy people across ages. Study-wide points: Significant beta diversity loss was already apparent by age about 39, declining roughly linearly.

The germline V and J ends were trimmed by 5 bases and 7 bases, with 18 bases remaining between them. CDR1 and CDR2 (germline): MNHEY, SMNVEV (reference sequence). This CDR3 has 15 residues. V is TRBV27 and J is TRBJ2-1; D may be TRBD1 (6 bases). The TCR sequence derives from a man between 18 and 35 years old in good health. The sample taken for sequencing was blood. CDR3 in amino acids: CASSDPTGFRNEQFF. CDR3 DNA sequence: TGTGCCAGCAGTGACCCTACAGGGTTTCGTAATGAGCAGTTCTTC.